This T cell receptor beta chain was profiled in a study of siplizumab effects on memory and regulatory T cells. V lost 4 bases and J 0 bases, leaving 10 bases between the germline ends. Germline V gene sequence: CDR1 SGDLS, CDR2 YYNGEE. This CDR3 spans 15 amino acids. Assays examined 90,000 to 100,000 TCR templates per sample. Using immunoSEQ multiplex PCR, the repertoire was profiled, and TCRdb retains in-frame clones only, with some absent. The sample carries about 110,000 clones, 90% to 95% recorded once. General study results and limits: Memory cells seemed less diverse than naive T cells, which seemed major alloresponse contributors. For mappable alloreactive CD4+ clones, the mean Treg-derived fraction was roughly 70% with siplizumab and 26.9% in controls. Fewer alloreactive sequences mapped to unstimulated CD4+ memory cells under siplizumab.

For this clone: Its target is not known.

This sequence originates from a human donor in good health. The gene calls are TRBV9 and TRBJ1-4; D unresolved. The sequenced material came from Tregs sorted from blood. CDR3 sequence: CASSRGRSTNEKLFF. In DNA form, the CDR3 reads TGTGCCAGCAGCCGCGGGCGATCAACTAATGAAAAACTGTTTTTT.